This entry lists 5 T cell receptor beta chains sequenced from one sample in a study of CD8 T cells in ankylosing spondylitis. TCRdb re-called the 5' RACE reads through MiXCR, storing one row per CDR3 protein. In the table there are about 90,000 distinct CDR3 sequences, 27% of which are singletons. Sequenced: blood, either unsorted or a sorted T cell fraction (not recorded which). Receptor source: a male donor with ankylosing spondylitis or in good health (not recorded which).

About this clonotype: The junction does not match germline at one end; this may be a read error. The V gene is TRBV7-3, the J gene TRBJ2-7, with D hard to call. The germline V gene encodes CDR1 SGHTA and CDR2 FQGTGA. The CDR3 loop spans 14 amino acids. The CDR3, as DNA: TGTGCCAGCAGCTATAAGACGTCCGCCTACGAGCAGTGCTTC. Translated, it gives CASSYKTSAYEQCF.

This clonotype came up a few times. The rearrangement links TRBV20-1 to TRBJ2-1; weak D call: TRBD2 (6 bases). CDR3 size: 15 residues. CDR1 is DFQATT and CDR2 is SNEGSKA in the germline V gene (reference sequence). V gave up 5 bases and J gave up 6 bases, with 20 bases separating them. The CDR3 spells CSAGPPGLRLNEQFF. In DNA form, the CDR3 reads TGCAGTGCTGGACCCCCGGGACTCCGCCTCAATGAGCAGTTCTTC.

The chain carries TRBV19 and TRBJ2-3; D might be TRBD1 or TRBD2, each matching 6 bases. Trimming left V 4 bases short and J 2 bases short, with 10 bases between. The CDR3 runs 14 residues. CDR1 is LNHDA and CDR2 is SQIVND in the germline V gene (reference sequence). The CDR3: CASSRGAVTDTQYF. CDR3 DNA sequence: TGTGCCAGTAGTAGGGGGGCAGTCACAGATACGCAGTATTTT.

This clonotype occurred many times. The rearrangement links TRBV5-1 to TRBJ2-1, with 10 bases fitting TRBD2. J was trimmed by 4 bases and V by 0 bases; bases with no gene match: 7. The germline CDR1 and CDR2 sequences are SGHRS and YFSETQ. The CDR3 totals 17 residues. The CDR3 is CASSLGDRLAGYNEQFF. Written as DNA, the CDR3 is TGCGCCAGCAGCTTGGGGGATAGACTAGCGGGTTACAATGAGCAGTTCTTC.

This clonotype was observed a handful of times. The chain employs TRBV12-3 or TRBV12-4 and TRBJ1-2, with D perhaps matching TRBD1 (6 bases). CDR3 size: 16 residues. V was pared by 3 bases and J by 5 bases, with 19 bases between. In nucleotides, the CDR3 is TGTGCCAGCAGTTTGAGGCTCGGGACAACTTATTATGGCTACACCTTC. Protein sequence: CASSLRLGTTYYGYTF.